The 2 T cell receptor beta chains given below trace back to one sample, sequenced in a study of post-analysis software for immune sequencing data. General study results and limits: Controls showed lower frequencies than patients for 4 or 5 TRBV segments, and TRBV5-6, TRBV5-1 and TRBV20-1 were among these.

Unique molecular identifiers were carried by the TCR beta cDNA libraries. TCRdb itself ran the PCR reads through MiXCR, one entry per CDR3 protein. The sample has approximately 350,000 distinct CDR3 sequences; around 37% are singletons. What these receptors recognize is not known. Material: blood. These receptors originate from a girl under 18 with multiple sclerosis.

The V call is TRBV3-1, the J call TRBJ2-1, with 8 bases identical to TRBD2. Germline trimming cut 0 bases from V and 8 bases from J; bases unmatched to any gene: 3. Germline V gene sequence: CDR1 LGHDT, CDR2 YNNKEL (reference sequence). CDR3 length: 14 residues. DNA for the CDR3: TGTGCCAGCAGCCAAGATATACTAGCGGATGAGCAGTTCTTC. As protein: CASSQDILADEQFF.

The V call is TRBV14, the J call TRBJ1-1, with D unclear. V lost 4 bases to trimming and J lost 3 bases, with 9 bases between them. There are 13 residues in the CDR3. From germline, CDR1 is SGHDN and CDR2 FVKESK. The CDR3 DNA reads TGTGCCAGCAGCCGGATGGGGTACACTGAAGCTTTCTTT. It is translated as CASSRMGYTEAFF.